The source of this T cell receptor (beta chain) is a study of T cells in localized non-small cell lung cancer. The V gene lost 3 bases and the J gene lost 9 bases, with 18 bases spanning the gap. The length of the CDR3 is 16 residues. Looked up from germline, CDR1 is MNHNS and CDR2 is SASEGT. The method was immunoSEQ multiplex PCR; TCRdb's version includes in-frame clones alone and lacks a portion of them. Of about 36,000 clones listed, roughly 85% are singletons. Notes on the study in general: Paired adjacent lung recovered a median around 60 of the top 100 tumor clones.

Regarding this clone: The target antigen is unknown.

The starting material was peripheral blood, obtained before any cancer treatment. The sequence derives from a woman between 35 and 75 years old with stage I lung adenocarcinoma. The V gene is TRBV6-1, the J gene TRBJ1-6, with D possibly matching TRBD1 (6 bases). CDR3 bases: TGTGCCAGCAGTGAGCCGAGGGGGGAAGGGGTTTCACCCCTCCACTTT. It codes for CASSEPRGEGVSPLHF.